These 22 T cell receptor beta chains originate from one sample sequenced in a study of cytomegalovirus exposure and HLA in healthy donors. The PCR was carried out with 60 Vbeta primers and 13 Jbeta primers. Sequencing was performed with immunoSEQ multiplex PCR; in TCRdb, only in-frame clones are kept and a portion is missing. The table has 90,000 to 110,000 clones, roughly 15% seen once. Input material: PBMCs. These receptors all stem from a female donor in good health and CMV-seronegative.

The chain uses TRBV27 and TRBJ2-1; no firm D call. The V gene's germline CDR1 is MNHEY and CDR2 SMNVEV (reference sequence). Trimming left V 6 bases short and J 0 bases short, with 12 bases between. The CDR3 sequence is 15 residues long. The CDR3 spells CASSPPPSSYNEQFF. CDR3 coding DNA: TGTGCCAGCAGCCCACCCCCTAGCTCCTACAATGAGCAGTTCTTC.

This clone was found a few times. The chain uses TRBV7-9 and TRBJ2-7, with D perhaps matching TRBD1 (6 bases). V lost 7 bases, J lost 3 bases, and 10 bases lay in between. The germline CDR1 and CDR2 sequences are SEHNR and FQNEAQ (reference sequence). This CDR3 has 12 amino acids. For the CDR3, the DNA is TGTGCCAGCACGACAGGTTACTACGAGCAGTACTTC. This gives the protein CASTTGYYEQYF.

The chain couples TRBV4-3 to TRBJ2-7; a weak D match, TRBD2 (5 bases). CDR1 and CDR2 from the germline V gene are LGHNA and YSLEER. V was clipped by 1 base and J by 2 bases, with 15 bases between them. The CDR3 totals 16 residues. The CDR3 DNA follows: TGCGCCAGCAGCCAAGCGGAGACGGAGGTCACCTACGAGCAGTACTTC. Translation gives CASSQAETEVTYEQYF.

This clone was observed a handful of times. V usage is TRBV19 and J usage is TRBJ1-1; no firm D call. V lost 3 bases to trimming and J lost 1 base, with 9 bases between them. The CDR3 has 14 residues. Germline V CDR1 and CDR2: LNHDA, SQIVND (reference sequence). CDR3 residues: CASSIEGGNTEAFF. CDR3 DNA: TGTGCCAGTAGTATTGAGGGAGGGAACACTGAAGCTTTCTTT.

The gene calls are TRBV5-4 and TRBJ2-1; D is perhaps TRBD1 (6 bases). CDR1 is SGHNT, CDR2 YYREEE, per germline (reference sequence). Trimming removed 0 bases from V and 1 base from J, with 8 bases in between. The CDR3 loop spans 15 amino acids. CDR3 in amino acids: CASSLARGSYNEQFF. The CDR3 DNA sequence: TGTGCCAGCAGCTTGGCCAGGGGTTCCTACAATGAGCAGTTCTTC.

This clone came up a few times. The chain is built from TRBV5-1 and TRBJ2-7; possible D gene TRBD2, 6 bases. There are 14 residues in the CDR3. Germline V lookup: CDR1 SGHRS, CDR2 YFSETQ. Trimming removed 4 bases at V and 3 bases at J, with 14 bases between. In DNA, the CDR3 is TGCGCCAGCAGCCAGACTAGTTTCTACTACGAGCAGTACTTC. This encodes CASSQTSFYYEQYF.

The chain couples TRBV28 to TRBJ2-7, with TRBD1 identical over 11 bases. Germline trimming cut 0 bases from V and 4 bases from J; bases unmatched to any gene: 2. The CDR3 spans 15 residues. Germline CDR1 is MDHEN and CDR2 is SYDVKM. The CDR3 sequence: CASSLWDRGLYEQYF. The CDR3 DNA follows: TGTGCCAGCAGTTTATGGGACAGGGGGCTGTACGAGCAGTACTTC.

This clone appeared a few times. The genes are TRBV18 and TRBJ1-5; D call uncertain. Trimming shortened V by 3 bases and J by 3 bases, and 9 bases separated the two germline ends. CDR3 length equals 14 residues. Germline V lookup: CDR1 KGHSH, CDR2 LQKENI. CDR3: CASSPTKLNQPQHF. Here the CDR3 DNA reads TGTGCCAGCTCACCGACAAAGCTCAATCAGCCCCAGCATTTT. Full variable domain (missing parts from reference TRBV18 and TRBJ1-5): NAGVMQNPRHLVRRRGQEARLRCSPMKGHSHVYWYRQLPEEGLKFMVYLQKENIIDESGMPKERFSAEFPKEGPSILRIQQVVRGDSAAYFCASSPTKLNQPQHFGDGTRLSIL.

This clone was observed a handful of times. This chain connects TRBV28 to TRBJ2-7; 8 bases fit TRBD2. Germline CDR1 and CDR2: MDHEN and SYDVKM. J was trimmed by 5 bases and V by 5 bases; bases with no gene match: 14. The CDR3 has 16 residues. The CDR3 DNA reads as TGTGCCAGCAGTCCCCTTAGCGGGGCCCACCACCACGAGCAGTACTTC. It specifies CASSPLSGAHHHEQYF. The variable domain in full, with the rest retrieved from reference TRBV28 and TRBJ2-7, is DVKVTQSSRYLVKRTGEKVFLECVQDMDHENMFWYRQDPGLGLRLIYFSYDVKMKEKGDIPEGYSVSREKKERFSLILESASTNQTSMYLCASSPLSGAHHHEQYFGPGTRLTVT.

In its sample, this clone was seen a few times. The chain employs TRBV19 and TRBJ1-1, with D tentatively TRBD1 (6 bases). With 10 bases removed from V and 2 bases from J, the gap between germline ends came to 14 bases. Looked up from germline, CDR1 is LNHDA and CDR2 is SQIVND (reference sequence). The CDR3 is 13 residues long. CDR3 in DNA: TGTGCCACCTTCCGGACAGCAAACACTGAAGCTTTCTTT. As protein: CATFRTANTEAFF. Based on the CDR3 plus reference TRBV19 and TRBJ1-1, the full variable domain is DGGITQSPKYLFRKEGQNVTLSCEQNLNHDAMYWYRQDPGQGLRLIYYSQIVNDFQKGDIAEGYSVSREKKESFPLTVTSAQKNPTAFYLCATFRTANTEAFFGQGTRLTVV.

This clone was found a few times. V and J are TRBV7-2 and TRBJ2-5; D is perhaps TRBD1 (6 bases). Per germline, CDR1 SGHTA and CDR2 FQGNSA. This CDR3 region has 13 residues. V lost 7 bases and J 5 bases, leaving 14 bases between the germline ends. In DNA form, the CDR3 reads TGTGCCAGCAATCTGGGGGCACGGGAGACCCAGTACTTC. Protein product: CASNLGARETQYF.

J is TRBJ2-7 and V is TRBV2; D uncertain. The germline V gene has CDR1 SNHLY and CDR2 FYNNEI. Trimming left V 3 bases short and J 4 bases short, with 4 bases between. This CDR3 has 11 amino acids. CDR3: CASSDQYEQYF. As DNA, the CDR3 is TGTGCCAGCAGTGACCAGTACGAGCAGTACTTC.

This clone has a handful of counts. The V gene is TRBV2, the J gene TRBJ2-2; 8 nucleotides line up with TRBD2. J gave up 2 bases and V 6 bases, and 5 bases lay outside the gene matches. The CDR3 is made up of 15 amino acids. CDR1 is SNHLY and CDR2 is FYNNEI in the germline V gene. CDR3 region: CASRETSGNTGELFF. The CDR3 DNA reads TGTGCCAGCAGGGAAACTAGCGGAAACACCGGGGAGCTGTTTTTT.

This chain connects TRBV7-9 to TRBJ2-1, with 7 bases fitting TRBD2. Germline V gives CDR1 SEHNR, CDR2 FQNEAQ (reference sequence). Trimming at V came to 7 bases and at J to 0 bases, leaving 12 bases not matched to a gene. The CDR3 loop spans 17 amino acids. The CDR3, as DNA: TGTGCCAGCATCGGGGCGGGGGTCCCCTCCTCCTACAATGAGCAGTTCTTC. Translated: CASIGAGVPSSYNEQFF.

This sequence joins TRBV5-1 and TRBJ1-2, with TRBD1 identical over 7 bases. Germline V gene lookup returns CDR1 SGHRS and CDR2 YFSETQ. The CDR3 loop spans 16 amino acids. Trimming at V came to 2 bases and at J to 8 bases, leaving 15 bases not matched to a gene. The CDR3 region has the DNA TGCGCCAGCAGCTTAAATCTTTTAGGGGGCCACCTGGGCTACACCTTC. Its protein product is CASSLNLLGGHLGYTF.

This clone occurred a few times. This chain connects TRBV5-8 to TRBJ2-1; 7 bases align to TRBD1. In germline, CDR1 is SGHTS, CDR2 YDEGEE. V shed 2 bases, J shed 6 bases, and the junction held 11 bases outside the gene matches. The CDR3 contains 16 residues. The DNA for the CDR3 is TGTGCCAGCAGCTTTATGAGACAGGGATCGTCCAATGAGCAGTTCTTC. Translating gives CASSFMRQGSSNEQFF.

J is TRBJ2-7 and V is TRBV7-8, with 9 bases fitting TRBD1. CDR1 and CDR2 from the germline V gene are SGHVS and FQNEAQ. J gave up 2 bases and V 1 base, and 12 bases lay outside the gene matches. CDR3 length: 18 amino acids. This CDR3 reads CASSLVGGSGQGPYEQYF. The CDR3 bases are TGTGCCAGCAGCTTAGTAGGTGGGTCGGGACAGGGTCCCTACGAGCAGTACTTC.

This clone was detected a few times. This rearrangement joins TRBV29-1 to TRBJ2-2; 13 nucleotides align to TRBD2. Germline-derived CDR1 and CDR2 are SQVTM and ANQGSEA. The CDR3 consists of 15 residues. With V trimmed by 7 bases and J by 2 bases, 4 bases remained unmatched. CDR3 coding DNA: TGCAGCGCCGGACTAGCGGGGGCCAACACCGGGGAGCTGTTTTTT. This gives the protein CSAGLAGANTGELFF.

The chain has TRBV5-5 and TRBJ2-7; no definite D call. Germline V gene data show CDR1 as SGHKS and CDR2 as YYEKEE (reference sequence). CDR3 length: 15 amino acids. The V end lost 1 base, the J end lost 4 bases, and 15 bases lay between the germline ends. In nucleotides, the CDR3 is TGTGCCAGCAGCTTGATCGGAGAACCTACTTACGAGCAGTACTTC. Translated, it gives CASSLIGEPTYEQYF.

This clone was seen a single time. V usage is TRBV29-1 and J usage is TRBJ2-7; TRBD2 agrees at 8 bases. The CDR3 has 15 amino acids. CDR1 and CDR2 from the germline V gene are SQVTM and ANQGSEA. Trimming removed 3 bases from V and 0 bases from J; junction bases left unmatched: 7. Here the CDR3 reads CSVERTGGPSYEQYF. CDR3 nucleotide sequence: TGCAGCGTTGAGAGGACGGGAGGGCCCTCCTACGAGCAGTACTTC.

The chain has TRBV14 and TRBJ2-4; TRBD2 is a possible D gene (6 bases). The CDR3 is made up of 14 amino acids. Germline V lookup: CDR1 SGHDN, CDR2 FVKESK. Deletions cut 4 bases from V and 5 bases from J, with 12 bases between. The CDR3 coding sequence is TGTGCCAGCAGCCCTTTGCGGGAACAAAACATTCAGTACTTC. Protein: CASSPLREQNIQYF.

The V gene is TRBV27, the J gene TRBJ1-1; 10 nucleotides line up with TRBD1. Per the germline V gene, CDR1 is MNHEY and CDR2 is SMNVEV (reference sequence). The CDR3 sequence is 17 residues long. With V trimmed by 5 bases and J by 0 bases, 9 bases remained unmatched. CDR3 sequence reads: CASSTRDRGRLNTEAFF. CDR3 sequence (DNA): TGTGCCAGCAGTACCCGGGACAGGGGCCGCTTGAACACTGAAGCTTTCTTT.